A single T cell receptor beta chain is shown here with its context. Its antigen is not identified. Germline values: CDR1 SGHNT, CDR2 YYREEE (reference sequence). Trimming took off 3 bases at V and 0 bases at J, with 7 bases between the two ends. This CDR3 contains 14 residues. This record belongs to a study of T cell responses to AZD1222 COVID-19 vaccine. The study, taken as a whole, reports: Two doses of AZD1222 preceded a rise in Spike-specific TCR breadth and depth. CD4 TCRs linked to vaccination spanned spike, dominating at 160-218 and 743-854.

Produced via immunoSEQ multiplex PCR; TCRdb's table is partial and in-frame only. The sample yields 80,000 to 95,000 clones, 70% to 90% seen once. This receptor was identified in an adult in good health. Source: peripheral blood, taken on day 0 of MenACWY control vaccination. V gene TRBV5-4 combines with J gene TRBJ2-1; D is unresolved. CDR3 loop: CASSSRSSYNEQFF. The CDR3 bases are TGTGCCAGCAGCTCCCGATCCTCCTACAATGAGCAGTTCTTC.